This T cell receptor beta chain derives from a study of shared clonotypes between healthy human individuals. CDR1 and CDR2 (germline): MDHEN, SYDVKM. This CDR3 is 14 amino acids long. V lost 3 bases, J lost 1 base, and 3 bases stayed unmatched. To note about this clone: The same CDR3 arises from other DNA sequences in this sample as well.

Terminally differentiated effector memory CD45RA+ cells were left out of the naive CD8 fraction, which was CD45RO-negative and positively selected for CCR7. Assay: immunoSEQ multiplex PCR; the TCRdb copy retains only in-frame clones and omits some. The sample lists about 2.2 million clones, approximately 92% occurring once. This clonotype was sampled from a man between 18 and 29 years old in good health. Some clones in this sample may be carry-over from other donors' samples. This sequence joins TRBV28 and TRBJ2-7, with 7 nucleotides matching TRBD2. The sample was naive CD8+ T cells from PBMCs. CDR3 sequence reads: CASSLAGESYEQYF. The CDR3 DNA reads as TGTGCCAGCAGTTTGGCGGGAGAGTCCTACGAGCAGTACTTC.